The next 10 T cell receptor beta chains were all read from a single sample in a study of patients and donors after allogeneic stem cell transplantation (dated by TCRdb to the early 2020s). The receptor library was made with RT-PCR. TCRdb records NextSeq 550 as the sequencer. The public sequencing data were trimmed at Q25 with fastp and processed into clonotypes with MiXCR by TCRdb, which kept only in-frame beta chains. Each entry is one CDR3 protein sequence, shown with its most common DNA and genes. Across this sample there are under 170,000 distinct CDR3 sequences, with 30% to 45% seen only once. The ten largest clones add up to about 50% of the sample. The sequenced material came from blood, either unsorted or a sorted T cell fraction (not recorded which). The receptors here all came from a human donor who was either an allogeneic HSCT recipient or a stem cell or donor lymphocyte infusion donor (not recorded which). It is not recorded whose cells these are; they may come from a transplant donor.

This clonotype came up a few times. The chain is built from TRBV10-3 and TRBJ1-2; 7 bases are a match to TRBD1. Trimming removed 6 bases from V and 2 bases from J; junction bases left unmatched: 15. The CDR3 loop spans 17 amino acids. CDR1 and CDR2 (germline): ENHRY, SYGVKD. CDR3 bases: TGTGCCATCAGGTACACAGAACAGGGGCCCTTCAACTATGGCTACACCTTC. It is translated as CAIRYTEQGPFNYGYTF.

In this sample, this clonotype turned up a few times. The chain recombines TRBV28 with TRBJ2-7; the match to TRBD2 covers 10 bases. Trimming cost V 4 bases and J 5 bases; bases outside gene matches: 14. The CDR3 runs 17 residues. CDR1 is MDHEN and CDR2 is SYDVKM in the germline V gene. CDR3 protein: CASSSAWGLAGVDEQYV. CDR3 in DNA: TGTGCCAGCAGTTCGGCCTGGGGTCTAGCGGGGGTAGACGAGCAGTACGTC.

In this sample, this clonotype turned up a few times. The V and J genes are TRBV6-5 and TRBJ1-5; D is ambiguous. This CDR3 comprises 14 residues. Trimming left V 4 bases short and J 2 bases short, with 9 bases between. Germline CDR1 reads MNHEY; CDR2 reads SVGAGI. CDR3 sequence: CASSSGVGNQPQHF. The CDR3 coding sequence is TGTGCCAGCAGTTCGGGTGTGGGCAATCAGCCCCAGCATTTT.

The J gene is TRBJ1-6, the V gene TRBV3-1, with 9 positions matching TRBD1. CDR3 size: 15 residues. Germline V lookup: CDR1 LGHDT, CDR2 YNNKEL (reference sequence). The trim removed 4 bases at V and 6 bases at J, leaving 4 bases unmatched. CDR3 sequence (DNA): TGTGCCAGCAGCCGAACAGGGGGCGGTAATTCACCCCTCCACTTT. Its translation: CASSRTGGGNSPLHF.

The chain combines TRBV20-1 with TRBJ1-5, with D maybe TRBD1 (6 bases). From germline, CDR1 is DFQATT and CDR2 SNEGSKA (reference sequence). The ends were cut back, 5 bases at V and 0 bases at J, with 11 bases in the middle. This CDR3 has 14 amino acids. In nucleotides, the CDR3 is TGCAGTGCTGGACAGACTTATAGCAATCAGCCCCAGCATTTT. Translation: CSAGQTYSNQPQHF.

The chain recombines TRBV5-5 with TRBJ1-2; 7 bases fit TRBD1. V shed 0 bases, J shed 3 bases, and the junction held 5 bases outside the gene matches. CDR1 SGHKS and CDR2 YYEKEE come from the germline V gene (reference sequence). This CDR3 spans 15 amino acids. CDR3 sequence reads: CASSLVPQGDYGYTF. The DNA of the CDR3 is TGTGCCAGCAGCTTGGTTCCGCAGGGGGACTATGGCTACACCTTC.

This clonotype was seen only once. The chain has TRBV12-3 or TRBV12-4 and TRBJ2-1, with 9 bases aligning to TRBD1. Trimming cost V 2 bases and J 7 bases; bases outside gene matches: 15. This CDR3 is 18 amino acids long. The CDR3 region is CASSLIELVTGGRNEQFF. In DNA, the CDR3 is TGTGCCAGCAGTTTAATCGAGTTGGTGACAGGGGGTAGGAATGAGCAGTTCTTC.

The chain combines TRBV27 with TRBJ1-5; 8 bases agree with TRBD1. The V and J ends lost 5 bases and 2 bases, in that order; junction bases with no gene match: 14. The CDR3 runs 18 residues. The germline V gene encodes CDR1 MNHEY and CDR2 SMNVEV (reference sequence). The CDR3 is CASSILPPPDRGNQPQHF. The CDR3, as DNA: TGTGCCAGCAGTATACTACCCCCCCCGGACAGGGGCAATCAGCCCCAGCATTTT.

This clonotype was picked up a small number of times. V is TRBV12-3 or TRBV12-4 and J is TRBJ2-2; D gene uncertain. Trimming removed 3 bases at V and 4 bases at J, with 6 bases between. The CDR3 loop spans 13 amino acids. CDR3 in amino acids: CASSFGVTGELFF. DNA of the CDR3: TGTGCCAGCAGTTTTGGGGTCACCGGGGAGCTGTTTTTT.

This clonotype is a singleton in its sample. The chain is built from TRBV11-2 and TRBJ2-5, with 9 bases lining up with TRBD1. The CDR3 contains 14 residues. Trimming at V came to 2 bases and at J to 3 bases, leaving 1 base not matched to a gene. Germline values: CDR1 SGHAT, CDR2 FQNNGV. CDR3 in amino acids: CASSLRTGEETQYF. The CDR3 region has the DNA TGTGCCAGCAGCTTAAGGACAGGGGAAGAGACCCAGTACTTC.